Following are 17 T cell receptor beta chains from one sample sequenced in a study of shared clonotypes between healthy human individuals. Sequencing was performed with immunoSEQ multiplex PCR; in TCRdb, only in-frame clones are kept and a portion is missing. The repertoire has 2 million to 2.5 million clones, about 92% of them found once; the top ten carry under 0.45%. Sequenced: naive CD4+ T cells from PBMCs. Subset: CD45RA+ positively selected. The receptor set was obtained from a young man in good health. Some clones in this sample may be carry-over from other donors' samples.

The J gene is TRBJ2-7, the V gene TRBV29-1, with D possibly matching TRBD1 (6 bases). The CDR3 has 13 residues. V lost 6 bases and J lost 3, with 15 bases in between. Germline V lookup: CDR1 SQVTM, CDR2 ANQGSEA. The CDR3 nucleotides are TGCAGCGTACTCCGGGACAATCACTACGAGCAGTACTTC. Its translation: CSVLRDNHYEQYF.

This clone was seen once. The chain employs TRBV7-2 and TRBJ2-3, with D unclear. There are 18 residues in the CDR3. With 0 bases removed from V and 1 base from J, the gap between germline ends came to 17 bases. Germline values: CDR1 SGHTA, CDR2 FQGNSA. The CDR3 DNA sequence: TGTGCCAGCAGCTTAGCGCTTTCGCGGAGACCACGCACAGATACGCAGTATTTT. This translates into CASSLALSRRPRTDTQYF.

This chain links TRBV6-8 with TRBJ2-3; 10 bases align to TRBD2. CDR3 length: 14 residues. V lost 6 bases and J lost 6; bases outside the gene matches: 6. Germline V gives CDR1 MNHGY, CDR2 SAAAGT. In nucleotides, the CDR3 is TGTGCCAGCAGCAGGACTAGCGGAGGGGATACGCAGTATTTT. It encodes CASSRTSGGDTQYF.

With regard to this clone: Other DNA sequences from this sample encode an identical CDR3 as well. The rearrangement joins TRBV15 to TRBJ2-1; the D gene is possibly TRBD2 (5 bases). This CDR3 spans 12 amino acids. The germline V gene encodes CDR1 LNHNV and CDR2 YYDKDF (reference sequence). Trimming cost V 3 bases and J 9 bases, with 9 bases left between them. The CDR3 nucleotides read TGTGCCACCAGCAGCTCACGGGGTGAGCAGTTCTTC. This codes for CATSSSRGEQFF.

The genes are TRBV5-1 and TRBJ1-1; the D gene is possibly TRBD1 (6 bases). The CDR3 covers 14 residues. Trimming removed 7 bases from V and 0 bases from J, with 13 bases in between. CDR1 SGHRS and CDR2 YFSETQ come from the germline V gene. The CDR3 region is CASGPGGLNTEAFF. Here the CDR3 DNA reads TGCGCCAGCGGCCCCGGGGGCCTGAACACTGAAGCTTTCTTT. Variable domain in full (rest from reference TRBV5-1 and TRBJ1-1): KAGVTQTPRYLIKTRGQQVTLSCSPISGHRSVSWYQQTPGQGLQFLFEYFSETQRNKGNFPGRFSGRQFSNSRSEMNVSTLELGDSALYLCASGPGGLNTEAFFGQGTRLTVV.

The chain is built from TRBV10-3 and TRBJ2-1, with 10 bases identical to TRBD2. The V gene's germline CDR1 is ENHRY and CDR2 SYGVKD. The CDR3 loop spans 15 amino acids. V trimming: 11 bases; J trimming: 7 bases; junction bases outside the gene matches: 14. The CDR3 spells CASRGGLAEVNEQFF. CDR3 coding DNA: TGTGCCTCCCGGGGTGGACTAGCGGAAGTAAATGAGCAGTTCTTC.

The chain couples TRBV19 to TRBJ2-5; D may be TRBD1 (6 bases). The CDR3 length is 13 residues. Trimming took 6 bases from V and 0 from J, leaving 8 bases between them. The germline CDR1 and CDR2 sequences are LNHDA and SQIVND (reference sequence). Here the CDR3 reads CASSGTNQETQYF. Here the CDR3 DNA reads TGTGCCAGTAGCGGGACAAACCAAGAGACCCAGTACTTC.

The rearrangement joins TRBV27 to TRBJ2-1, with D possibly matching TRBD2 (5 bases). The CDR3 spans 15 residues. V dropped 2 bases and J dropped 2 bases, with 10 bases sitting between them. CDR1 and CDR2 (germline): MNHEY, SMNVEV (reference sequence). The CDR3: CASSLAGPTYNEQFF. CDR3 in DNA: TGTGCCAGCAGTTTAGCGGGCCCAACCTACAATGAGCAGTTCTTC.

The count of this clone is one. In DNA, the CDR3 is TGCGCCAGCAGCCAAGCCGGGTCAGGAGGTCGAGATACGCAGTATTTT. As protein: CASSQAGSGGRDTQYF. This chain joins TRBV4-1 and TRBJ2-3; maybe TRBD2 (5 bases). The CDR3 loop spans 16 amino acids. Germline loops: CDR1 MGHRA, CDR2 YSYEKL. Trimming removed 1 base at V and 5 bases at J, with 16 bases between.

The rearrangement joins TRBV7-9 to TRBJ2-2, with 12 bases matching TRBD2. CDR1 and CDR2 from the germline V gene are SEHNR and FQNEAQ (reference sequence). The CDR3 spans 16 residues. With V trimmed by 3 bases and J by 6 bases, 5 bases remained unmatched. CDR3 loop: CASSFALAGGPGELFF. The CDR3 DNA follows: TGTGCCAGCAGCTTTGCCCTAGCGGGGGGGCCCGGGGAGCTGTTTTTT. The whole variable domain, remainder taken from reference TRBV7-9 and TRBJ2-2, is DTGVSQNPRHKITKRGQNVTFRCDPISEHNRLYWYRQTLGQGPEFLTYFQNEAQLEKSRLLSDRFSAERPKGSFSTLEIQRTEQGDSAMYLCASSFALAGGPGELFFGEGSRLTVL.

Note on this clone: One end of the junction varies from germline; a read error may be responsible. In the same sample, other DNA sequences code for this CDR3. The rearrangement uses TRBV20-1 and TRBJ2-1; D remains ambiguous. The CDR3 extends over 10 amino acids. From germline, CDR1 is DFQATT and CDR2 SNEGSKA (reference sequence). This CDR3 is CSAKGNEQFF. CDR3 DNA: TGCAGCGCTAAAGGGAATGAGCAGTTCTTC.

The genes are TRBV7-2 and TRBJ2-1; 10 bases fit TRBD2. Germline values: CDR1 SGHTA, CDR2 FQGNSA. The CDR3 totals 16 residues. V dropped 0 bases and J dropped 4; count of bases not matched to a gene: 3. The CDR3 DNA sequence: TGTGCCAGCAGCTTAGCTGCAGCGGGAGGGTACAATGAGCAGTTCTTC. This encodes CASSLAAAGGYNEQFF.

With respect to this clone: Other nucleotide sequences in the sample specify the same CDR3. The V gene is TRBV5-1, the J gene TRBJ2-5, with D possibly being TRBD1 (5 bases). Trimming took 4 bases from V and 1 from J, leaving 14 bases between them. The CDR3 has 15 residues. Per germline, CDR1 SGHRS and CDR2 YFSETQ. This CDR3 reads CASSLGRGPQETQYF. CDR3 DNA sequence: TGCGCCAGCAGCCTCGGAAGGGGTCCCCAAGAGACCCAGTACTTC.

The rearrangement joins TRBV2 to TRBJ1-4, with 7 nucleotides matching TRBD1. The CDR3 consists of 14 residues. J lost 7 bases, V lost 4 bases, and 6 bases had no gene match. Germline lookup yields CDR1 SNHLY and CDR2 FYNNEI. The DNA of the CDR3 is TGTGCCAGCAGTGTGGAGACAGGGATTGAAAAACTGTTTTTT. This sequence encodes CASSVETGIEKLFF.

Turning to this clone: This specimen includes other DNA sequences encoding the same CDR3. This chain connects TRBV30 to TRBJ2-5, with D possibly being TRBD1 or TRBD2 (5 bases each). The germline gives CDR1 GTSNPN, CDR2 SVGIG (reference sequence). This CDR3 has 12 residues. The V end was cut by 0 bases, the J end by 5 bases, with 7 bases between. In DNA, the CDR3 is TGTGCCTGGAGTGTGGGACGGGAGACCCAGTACTTC. Protein product: CAWSVGRETQYF.

About this clone itself: The identical CDR3 is also encoded by other nucleotide sequences in the sample. The J gene is TRBJ2-3, the V gene TRBV5-1; 11 bases align to TRBD2. Trimming removed 4 bases from V and 3 bases from J; junction bases left unmatched: 7. CDR1 is SGHRS and CDR2 is YFSETQ in the germline V gene. The CDR3 sequence is 16 residues long. CDR3 amino acids: CASSPTGTSGTDTQYF. CDR3 DNA: TGCGCCAGCAGCCCTACCGGGACTAGCGGTACAGATACGCAGTATTTT.

The gene calls are TRBV6-4 and TRBJ2-1; TRBD2 might be the D (6 bases). CDR1 MRHNA and CDR2 SNTAGT come from the germline V gene. Trimming took 2 bases from V and 10 from J, leaving 18 bases between them. CDR3 length: 15 amino acids. The CDR3 sequence: CASSDRLVSSREQFF. CDR3 nucleotides: TGTGCCAGCAGTGACAGACTAGTTTCCTCGCGGGAGCAGTTCTTC.